This entry describes one T cell receptor (beta chain). Original analysis: Using reference gene primer amplification, nucleated cell counts were estimated. Method: immunoSEQ multiplex PCR; TCRdb's copy keeps in-frame clones and lacks some. V and J calls and clone size are copied from that table; D and trimming were computed from the DNA. The sample shows a few hundred thousand clones, 80% to 85% of them seen only once. This entry belongs to a study of blood T cell repertoires in COVID-19. In the study overall: Samples of COVID-19 (acute and convalescent) were obtained from the United States, Italy and Spain.

Germline V gene lookup returns CDR1 MDHEN and CDR2 SYDVKM. The CDR3 sequence is 14 residues long. The sequence derives from a man aged 25-40 years with active or convalescent COVID-19. The specimen was peripheral blood. The V and J genes are TRBV28 and TRBJ1-2; the D gene is possibly TRBD1 (5 bases). CDR3 residues: CATGEGTSAYGYTF. The CDR3 nucleotides read TGTGCTACAGGAGAGGGGACTTCGGCCTATGGCTACACCTTC.